This T cell receptor (beta chain) is from a study of control samples from healthy donors and cancer patients. A few counts support this clone. V was pared by 2 bases and J by 4 bases, with 3 bases between. From germline, CDR1 is MNHEY and CDR2 SMNVEV (reference sequence). The CDR3 spans 12 residues. Clones were read by immunoSEQ multiplex PCR, and TCRdb kept only the in-frame ones, dropping some. Among 150,000 to 200,000 clones listed, roughly 89% were seen once. The TCR was taken from a woman between 50 and 59 years old in good health. The V call is TRBV27, the J call TRBJ1-5; D unresolved. Input material: blood. CDR3 residues: CASSLRNQPQHF. CDR3 bases: TGTGCCAGCAGTTTAAGGAATCAGCCCCAGCATTTT.